The TCR beta chain under discussion was sequenced for a study of tumor and adjacent non-tumor tissue in lung cancer. This sample's RNA came from whole unsorted tissue. This non-tumor lung sample came from over 3 cm beyond the tumor edge. On this clonotype itself: The germline gene is not matched at one end of the junction; a read error may be the cause.

Three rounds of nested PCR, following a modified ARM-PCR protocol, produced the TCRbeta library. TCRdb reanalysed the multiplex PCR reads using MiXCR and keeps one entry per CDR3 protein. The sample holds tens of thousands of distinct CDR3 sequences, roughly 69% seen once. The CDR3 is 15 residues long. Germline V lookup: CDR1 SGHKS, CDR2 YYEKEE (reference sequence). The sample comprised distant non-tumor lung tissue. This chain links TRBV5-5 with TRBJ2-5; 9 nucleotides align to TRBD1. The sequence came from a woman in her sixties or seventies with non-small cell lung cancer. This CDR3 is CAISRTGEAQETQYF. The CDR3 nucleotides read TGTGCCATCAGCAGGACAGGGGAAGCCCAAGAGACCCAGTACTTC.